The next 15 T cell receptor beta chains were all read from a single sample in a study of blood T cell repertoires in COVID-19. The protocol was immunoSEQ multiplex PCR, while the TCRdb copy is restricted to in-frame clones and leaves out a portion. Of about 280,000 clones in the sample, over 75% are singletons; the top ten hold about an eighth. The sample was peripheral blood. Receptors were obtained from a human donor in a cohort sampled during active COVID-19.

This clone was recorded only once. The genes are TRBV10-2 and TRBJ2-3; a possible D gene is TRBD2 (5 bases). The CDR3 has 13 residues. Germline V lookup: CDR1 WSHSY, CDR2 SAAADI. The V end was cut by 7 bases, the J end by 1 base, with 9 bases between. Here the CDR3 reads CASKGSGTDTQYF. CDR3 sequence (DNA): TGCGCCAGCAAAGGGAGCGGCACAGATACGCAGTATTTT.

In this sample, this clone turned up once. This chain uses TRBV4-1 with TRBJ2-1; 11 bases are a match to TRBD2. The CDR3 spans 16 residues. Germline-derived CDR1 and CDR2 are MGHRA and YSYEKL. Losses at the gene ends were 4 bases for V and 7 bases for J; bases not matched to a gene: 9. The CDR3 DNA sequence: TGCGCCAGCAGCCGTTTTACTAGCGGGAGTGGGAATGAGCAGTTCTTC. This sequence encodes CASSRFTSGSGNEQFF.

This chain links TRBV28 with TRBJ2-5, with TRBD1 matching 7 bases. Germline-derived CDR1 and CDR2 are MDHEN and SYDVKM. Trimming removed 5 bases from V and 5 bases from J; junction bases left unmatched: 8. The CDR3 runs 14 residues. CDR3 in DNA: TGTGCCAGCAGTCTAGACAGGGTAGGGGAGACCCAGTACTTC. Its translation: CASSLDRVGETQYF.

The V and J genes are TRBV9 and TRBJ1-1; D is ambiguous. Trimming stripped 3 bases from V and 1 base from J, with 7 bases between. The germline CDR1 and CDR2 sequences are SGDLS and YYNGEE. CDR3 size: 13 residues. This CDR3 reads CASSDRGNTEAFF. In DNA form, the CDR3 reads TGTGCCAGCAGCGATCGGGGGAACACTGAAGCTTTCTTT.

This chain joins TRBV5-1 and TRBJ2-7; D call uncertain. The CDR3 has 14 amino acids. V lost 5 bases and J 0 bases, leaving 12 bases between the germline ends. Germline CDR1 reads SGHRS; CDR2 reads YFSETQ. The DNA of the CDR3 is TGCGCCAGCAGGCAGGCGTTTAGCTCCTACGAGCAGTACTTC. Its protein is CASRQAFSSYEQYF.

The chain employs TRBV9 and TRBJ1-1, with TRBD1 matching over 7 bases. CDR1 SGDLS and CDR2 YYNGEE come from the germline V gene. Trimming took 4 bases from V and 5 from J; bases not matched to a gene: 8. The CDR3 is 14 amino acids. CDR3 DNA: TGTGCCAGCAGCCAGGGACAGCAGAGGACTGAAGCTTTCTTT. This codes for CASSQGQQRTEAFF. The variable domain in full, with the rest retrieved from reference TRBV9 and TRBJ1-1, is DSGVTQTPKHLITATGQRVTLRCSPRSGDLSVYWYQQSLDQGLQFLIQYYNGEERAKGNILERFSAQQFPDLHSELNLSSLELGDSALYFCASSQGQQRTEAFFGQGTRLTVV.

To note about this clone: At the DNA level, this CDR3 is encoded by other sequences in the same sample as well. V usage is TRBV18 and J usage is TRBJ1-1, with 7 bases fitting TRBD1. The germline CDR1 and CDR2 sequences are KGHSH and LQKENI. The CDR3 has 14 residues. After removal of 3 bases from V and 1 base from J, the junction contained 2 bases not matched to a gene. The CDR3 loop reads CASSPGTANTEAFF. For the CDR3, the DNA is TGTGCCAGCTCACCGGGGACAGCGAACACTGAAGCTTTCTTT.

CDR3 protein: CASSLVAGTYEQYF. The CDR3 bases are TGTGCCAGCAGCTTAGTAGCGGGAACCTACGAGCAGTACTTC. The chain links TRBV7-2 to TRBJ2-7; TRBD2 agrees at 8 bases. V gave up 1 base and J gave up 2 bases; unmatched junction bases: 1. The germline gives CDR1 SGHTA, CDR2 FQGNSA. This CDR3 spans 14 amino acids.

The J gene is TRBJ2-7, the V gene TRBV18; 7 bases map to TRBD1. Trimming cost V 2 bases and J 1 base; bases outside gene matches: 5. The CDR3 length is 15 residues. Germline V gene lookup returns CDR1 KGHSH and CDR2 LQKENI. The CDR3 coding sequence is TGTGCCAGCTCACCAGGGACAGAAAGATCCTACGAGCAGTACTTC. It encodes CASSPGTERSYEQYF.

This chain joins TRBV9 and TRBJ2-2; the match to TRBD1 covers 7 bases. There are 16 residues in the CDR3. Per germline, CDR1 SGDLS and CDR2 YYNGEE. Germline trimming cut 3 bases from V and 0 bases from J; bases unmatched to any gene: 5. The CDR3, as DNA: TGTGCCAGCAGCGAGGCCGGGACAGCGAACACCGGGGAGCTGTTTTTT. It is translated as CASSEAGTANTGELFF.

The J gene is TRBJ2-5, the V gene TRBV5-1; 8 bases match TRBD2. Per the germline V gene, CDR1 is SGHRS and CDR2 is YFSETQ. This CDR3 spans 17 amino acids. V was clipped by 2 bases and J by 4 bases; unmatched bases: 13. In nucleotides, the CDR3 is TGCGCCAGCAGCTTAGATTATAGTCTAGCGGGTTTAGAGACCCAGTACTTC. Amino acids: CASSLDYSLAGLETQYF. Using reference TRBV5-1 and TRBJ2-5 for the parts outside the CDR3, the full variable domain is KAGVTQTPRYLIKTRGQQVTLSCSPISGHRSVSWYQQTPGQGLQFLFEYFSETQRNKGNFPGRFSGRQFSNSRSEMNVSTLELGDSALYLCASSLDYSLAGLETQYFGPGTRLLVL.

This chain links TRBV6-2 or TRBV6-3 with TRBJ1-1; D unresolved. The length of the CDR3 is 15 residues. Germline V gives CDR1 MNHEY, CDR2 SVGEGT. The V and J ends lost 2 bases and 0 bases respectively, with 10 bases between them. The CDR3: CASSYGHMVNTEAFF. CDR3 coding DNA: TGTGCCAGCAGTTACGGGCACATGGTGAACACTGAAGCTTTCTTT.

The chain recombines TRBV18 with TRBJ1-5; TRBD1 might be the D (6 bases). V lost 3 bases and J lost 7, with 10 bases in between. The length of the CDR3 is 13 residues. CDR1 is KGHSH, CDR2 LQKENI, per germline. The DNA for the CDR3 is TGTGCCAGCTCACCGAAGGGGGACCAGCCCCAGCATTTT. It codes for CASSPKGDQPQHF.

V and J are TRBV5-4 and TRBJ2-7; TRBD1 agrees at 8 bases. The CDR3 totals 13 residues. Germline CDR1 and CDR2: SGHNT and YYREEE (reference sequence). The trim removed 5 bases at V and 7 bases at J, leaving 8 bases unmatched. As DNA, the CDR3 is TGTGCCAGCAGTTTGACAGGGGTTCGGGAGCAGTACTTC. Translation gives CASSLTGVREQYF.

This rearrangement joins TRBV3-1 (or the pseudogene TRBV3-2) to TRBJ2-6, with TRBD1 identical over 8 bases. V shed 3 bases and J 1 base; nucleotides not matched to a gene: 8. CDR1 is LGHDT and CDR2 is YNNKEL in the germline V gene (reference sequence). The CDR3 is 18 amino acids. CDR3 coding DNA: TGTGCCAGCAGCCACGAAGGGACAGGACTTTCTGGGGCCAACGTCCTGACTTTC. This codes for CASSHEGTGLSGANVLTF.